This T cell receptor beta chain derives from a study of vaccination effects on CD4 cells after COVID-19 (dated by TCRdb to between 2022 and 2023). As for the study more broadly: Participants received two doses of either the BNT162b2 or the mRNA-1273 mRNA SARS-CoV-2 vaccine. SARS-CoV-2 spike-specific CD4+ TCR repertoires were compared before and after mRNA vaccination in COVID-19 convalescent patients and in infection-naive vaccine recipients. Altogether, around eleven COVID-19 convalescent patients and a handful of SARS-CoV-2-naive healthy vaccine recipients made up the full study. Cultures from other donors in the study were sequenced with the Oncomine TCR Beta short-read assay on an Illumina iSeq 100. Results and caveats for the whole study, not just this receptor: At late post-vaccination timepoints, both infection-induced and vaccine-induced clones showed marked clonal contraction, consistent with waning T cell responses. Among healthy vaccine recipients, nearly all vaccine-induced clones were SARS-CoV-2 mono-reactive, and just 1 of 255 was cross-reactive with common cold coronaviruses. The study was limited by a small number of convalescent patients and lacked early post-infection timepoints.

With respect to this clone: Its specific antigen is unknown. No base-level quality is on record; no much larger clone is a single base apart.

The germline V and J ends show losses of 2 bases and 2 bases respectively, and no gene match explains 7 bases of the junction. In the germline V gene, CDR1 corresponds to MNHEY and CDR2 to SVGEGT. The CDR3 sequence holds 18 residues, the cysteine and phenylalanine included. This entry keeps only the CDR3 DNA: 54 bases, framed from base 1. To identify antigen-specific CD4+ T cell clonotypes by their expansion, the ViraFEST assay first stimulated PBMC with viral peptide pools and then applied TCR sequencing. After around 11 days of culture, CD4+ T cells were isolated with the EasySep CD4+ T cell isolation kit. None of the healthy vaccine recipients had a prior SARS-CoV-2 infection, which was confirmed by nucleocapsid antibody tests that came back negative both before and after vaccination. Roughly 2 million PBMC per well were cultured in IMDM with about 4.8% human AB serum, around 9.1 IU/ml IL-2 and gentamicin, plus 10 ug/ml peptides. Half of the culture medium was replaced with fresh IL-2-containing medium on days 3 and 7. Each peptide stimulation condition was cultured in triplicate wells unless otherwise noted. PBMC were separated from whole blood using Ficoll-Paque Plus gradient centrifugation and were then either cryopreserved at -140C or used fresh. Overlapping peptide pools spanned the spike proteins of SARS-CoV-2 and the common cold coronaviruses HCoV-NL63, HCoV-OC43 and HCoV-229E. The QIAamp micro DNA kit was used to extract genomic DNA from the cultured CD4+ T cells.

Libraries were made using the immunoSEQ multiplex PCR assay. DNA from the CD4+ T cells that had been cultured and isolated underwent TCR beta CDR3 sequencing. Per the authors' processing: Non-productive TCR sequences were discarded, and reads were trimmed to the CDR3 region, with only CDR3s of 7 or more amino acids retained. Antigen-specific clonotypes were identified with the MANAFEST web app by comparing expansion in peptide wells against reference cultures. To count as positive, a clone had to show expansion at FDR<0.05 compared with the reference and with all other wells, an odds ratio above 5, and a frequency above 0.1% in two replicate wells. A clonotype was called cross-reactive if it was significantly expanded both in SARS-CoV-2 spike wells and in at least one common cold coronavirus spike condition. Using the stringdist R package, CDR3 similarity was measured by Levenshtein distance, and unrooted trees were constructed with ape in R 3.6.1. TCRdb's version of the immuneACCESS table is confined to in-frame rearrangements and falls short of the full clone set. An unresolved V gene accounts for under half of the shortfall where checked; the remainder is of unknown origin. V, J and clone size reflect that table, while D and trimming were determined from the DNA. In this sample the table shows 62,000 or so clones, 75% to 90% of which occur a single time. 10% to 15% of the sample is in the top ten clones.

The V and J segments used are TRBV6-2 or TRBV6-3 and TRBJ2-2, and 11 junctional nucleotides match TRBD1. This receptor was identified in a human donor who received a COVID-19 vaccine. The sequencing used CD4+ T cells from PBMCs cultured with SARS-CoV-2 spike peptides, collected before COVID-19 vaccination. In light of the paper, this sample's cell subset or site label describes: SARS-CoV-2 spike overlapping peptide pool stimulation. The DNA sequence is TGTGCCAGCAGTTACCCGGGACAGGGGGGGACCAACACCGGGGAGCTGTTTTTT. Translation gives CASSYPGQGGTNTGELFF.